A selection of T cell receptor beta chains follows, all from one sample in a study of blood T cell repertoires in COVID-19. TCRdb's table, derived via immunoSEQ multiplex PCR, lists solely in-frame clones and lacks some. The table includes tens of thousands of clones, around 88% detected once. The source material was peripheral blood. The receptors were gathered from an elderly woman with acute or convalescent COVID-19. Both conserved end residues are part of each CDR3.

cdr3_length,v_call,cdr3_aa
15,TRBV28,CASSRSGSNTGELFF
14,TRBV27,CASSLVQGSNEQFF
14,TRBV14,CASSHSGLREKLFF
13,TRBV28,CASWGKSREKLFF
14,TRBV28,CASRDSRGYNEQFF
13,TRBV3-1/TRBV3-2,CASSLGTGNTIYF
11,TRBV20-1,CSARDLVGYTF
18,TRBV24-1,CATSDLAWVGGANYGYTF
19,TRBV28,CASSLLTGGAYSYNSPLHF
17,TRBV5-1,CASTDRIGFVNTGELFF
13,TRBV3-1/TRBV3-2,CASSPWATYEQYF
16,TRBV5-1,CASSLGTGPNTGELFF
16,TRBV12-5,CASSPGTSNLPGELFF
15,TRBV2,CASSEVGGGRREQYF
16,TRBV9,CASSDGTSGGYNEQFF
15,TRBV19,CASSIRPNGVYGYTF
14,TRBV10-1,CASSRAERYNEQFF
15,TRBV7-3,CASSETRDSYNEQFF
13,TRBV2,CASSPGQATEAFF
16,TRBV11-2,CASSLGGTGKAYEQYF
12,TRBV7-9,CASSFSDRGSTF
16,TRBV28,CASSYSLGVSTGELFF
14,TRBV10-1,CASGQGASTGELFF
14,TRBV7-9,CASSATDTSYEQYF
14,TRBV3-1/TRBV3-2,CASSQRGGLETQYF
14,TRBV29-1,CSVGREGSSYEQYF
13,TRBV19,CASSLRTGDEQFF
15,TRBV27,CASSLRGTPTYEQYF
14,TRBV6-5,CASGLAANQETQYF
14,TRBV5-1,CASSTTITGNTIYF
14,TRBV11-2,CASSYYLSTDTQYF
14,TRBV28,CASGGGIFGNTIYF
15,TRBV18,CASSPSGGVSYEQYF
11,TRBV20-1,CSAGGDSGRFF
17,TRBV4-3,CASSQDFTGIVKNIQYF
16,TRBV5-1,CASSAFRDRGSYEQYF